Reported below is one TCR beta chain. The antigen is unknown. V was clipped by 2 bases and J by 5 bases; unmatched bases: 6. This CDR3 is 15 amino acids long. Germline V gene lookup returns CDR1 SGHNT and CDR2 YYREEE (reference sequence). The data derive from a study of beta chain features in type 1 diabetes. Study observations and caveats: Patients with Type 1 diabetes showed moderately but significantly shorter TCRB CDR3s in all four CD4+ subsets.

Expressed TCRB transcripts were sequenced because the isolated RNA had all been reverse transcribed beforehand. Only in-frame clones appear in the TCRdb table, and some are missing; sequencing was by immunoSEQ multiplex PCR. This table has hundreds of thousands of clones, about 14% appearing once. The chain has TRBV5-4 and TRBJ2-1, with TRBD1 identical over 8 bases. Sample: naive CD4+ T cells from blood. This clonotype originated in a man between 18 and 29 years old with type 1 diabetes. The chain's CDR3 is CASSFQGATNNEQFF. The CDR3 bases are TGTGCCAGCAGCTTTCAGGGGGCGACGAACAATGAGCAGTTCTTC.